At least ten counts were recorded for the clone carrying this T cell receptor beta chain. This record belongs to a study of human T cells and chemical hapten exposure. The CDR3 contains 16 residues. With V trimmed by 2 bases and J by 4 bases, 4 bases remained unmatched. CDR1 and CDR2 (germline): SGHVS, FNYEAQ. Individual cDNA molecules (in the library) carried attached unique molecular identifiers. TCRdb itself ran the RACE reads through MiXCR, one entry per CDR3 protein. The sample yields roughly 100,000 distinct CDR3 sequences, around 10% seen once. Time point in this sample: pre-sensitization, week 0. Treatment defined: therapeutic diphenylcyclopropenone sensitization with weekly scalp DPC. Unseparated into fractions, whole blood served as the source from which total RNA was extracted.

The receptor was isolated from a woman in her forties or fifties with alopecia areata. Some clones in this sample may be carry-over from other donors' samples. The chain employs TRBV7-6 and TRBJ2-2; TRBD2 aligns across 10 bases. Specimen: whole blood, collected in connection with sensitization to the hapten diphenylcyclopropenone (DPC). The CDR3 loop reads CASSLSGLAVTGELFF. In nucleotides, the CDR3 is TGTGCCAGCAGCTTATCAGGACTAGCGGTCACCGGGGAGCTGTTTTTT.